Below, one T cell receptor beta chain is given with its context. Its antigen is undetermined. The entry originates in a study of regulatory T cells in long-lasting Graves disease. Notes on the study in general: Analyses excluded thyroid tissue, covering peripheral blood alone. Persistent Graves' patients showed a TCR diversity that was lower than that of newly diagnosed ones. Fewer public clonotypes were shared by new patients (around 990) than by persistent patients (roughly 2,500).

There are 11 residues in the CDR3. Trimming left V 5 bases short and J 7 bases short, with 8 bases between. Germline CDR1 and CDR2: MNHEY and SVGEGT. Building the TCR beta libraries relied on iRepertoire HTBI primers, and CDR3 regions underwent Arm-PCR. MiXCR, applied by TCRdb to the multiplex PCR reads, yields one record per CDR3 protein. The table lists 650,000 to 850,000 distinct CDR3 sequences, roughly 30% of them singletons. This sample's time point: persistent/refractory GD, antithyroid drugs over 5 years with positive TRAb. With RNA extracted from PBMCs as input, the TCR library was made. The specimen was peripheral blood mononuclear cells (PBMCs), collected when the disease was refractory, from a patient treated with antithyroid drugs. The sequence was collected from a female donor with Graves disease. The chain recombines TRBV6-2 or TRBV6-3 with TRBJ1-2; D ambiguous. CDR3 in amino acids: CASSPQVGYTF. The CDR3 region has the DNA TGTGCCAGCAGTCCTCAGGTTGGCTACACCTTC.